The entry that follows covers one TCR beta chain sequence. Its target is unknown. Peripheral blood came from all dose cohorts at three timepoints. The junction had 10 bases not matched to a gene; V was cut back by 4 bases and J by 5 bases. From germline, CDR1 is PRHDT and CDR2 FYEKMQ (reference sequence). The CDR3 extends over 15 amino acids. Repertoires were generated with immunoSEQ multiplex PCR, while TCRdb's copy carries only in-frame clones and drops some. This table has roughly 70,000 clones, 70% to 90% appearing once. The data originate from a study of OX40 agonist ivuxolimab in advanced cancers. Background on the study: Patients took ivuxolimab, an agonistic anti-OX40 (CD134) antibody. With a range of roughly 23 to 79, age averaged about 58 years, and about 80% were male.

General study findings and limits: In the 0.1 to 3.0 mg/kg range, CD4+ and CD8+ blood T cells had expanded clonally by week 6.

The J gene is TRBJ2-5, the V gene TRBV13; the match to TRBD2 covers 7 bases. The receptor's source is an adult with an advanced solid tumor such as melanoma, head and neck, liver or kidney cancer. The starting material was CD4+ or CD8+ T cells sorted from blood, obtained in a trial of the OX40 agonist ivuxolimab. The CDR3 DNA follows: TGTGCCAGCAGCTCAACTAGCGTGGGGCTGGAGACCCAGTACTTC. Translating gives CASSSTSVGLETQYF.